Following are 29 T cell receptor beta chains from one sample sequenced in a study of T cells in women clearing cervical HPV infection. Profiling relied on immunoSEQ multiplex PCR, and the TCRdb table lists in-frame clones only, not all of them. The listing records approximately 33,000 clones. Sequenced input: blood buffy coat. These receptors came from a woman aged 18 to 75 with a cervical HPV16 infection that either progressed to CIN3+ or cleared (not recorded which).

Notes on this clone: Sequencing ends 3 residues short of the CDR3 end; the germline J gene provides the rest. V is TRBV7-3 and J is TRBJ2-3; 7 bases fit TRBD1. Germline lookup yields CDR1 SGHTA and CDR2 FQGTGA. J lost 3 bases, V lost 1 base, and 4 bases had no gene match. The CDR3 extends over 15 amino acids. The sequenced CDR3 bases are TGTGCCAGCAGCTTAAGACAGGGTCTGACAGATACG. Its protein is CASSLRQGLTDT. The whole CDR3 protein reads CASSLRQGLTDTQYF.

As for this clone: The CDR3 end lies 3 residues beyond the end of the read and is filled in from the germline J gene. The genes are TRBV30 and TRBJ1-2, with D unresolved. The CDR3 extends over 15 amino acids. Per germline, CDR1 GTSNPN and CDR2 SVGIG (reference sequence). The CDR3 DNA, read in part, is TGTGCCTGGAGTGGACTAGCGGGGTCCTACAATGAC. Translated, it gives CAWSGLAGSYND. The full CDR3 protein is CAWSGLAGSYNDYTF.

As concerns this clone: The read terminates 3 residues ahead of where the CDR3 ends, so the germline J gene completes it. The J gene is TRBJ1-3, the V gene TRBV18, with D maybe TRBD1 (6 bases). This CDR3 contains 15 residues. CDR1 and CDR2 (germline): KGHSH, LQKENI. V was shortened by 4 bases and J by 0 bases, with 10 bases between the two germline ends. The sequenced CDR3 bases are TGTGCCAGCTCACAACAGGGTAACTCTGGAAACACC. Translation gives CASSQQGNSGNT. The CDR3, in full, reads CASSQQGNSGNTIYF.

For this clone: The CDR3 extends 3 residues past the end of the read, so its final part is completed from the germline J gene. V usage is TRBV7-9 and J usage is TRBJ2-2; D perhaps matches TRBD1 (5 bases). Germline V gene data show CDR1 as SEHNR and CDR2 as FQNEAQ (reference sequence). The CDR3 consists of 14 residues. The CDR3 bases that were read are TGTGCCAGCAGCTTAGGGCGTACAGGCGAAAAG. Protein: CASSLGRTGEK. The CDR3 in its entirety is CASSLGRTGEKLFF. The variable domain in full, completed from reference TRBV7-9 and TRBJ2-2, reads DTGVSQNPRHKITKRGQNVTFRCDPISEHNRLYWYRQTLGQGPEFLTYFQNEAQLEKSRLLSDRFSAERPKGSFSTLEIQRTEQGDSAMYLCASSLGRTGEKLFFGEGSRLTVL.

As concerns this clone: The DNA ends 3 residues before the CDR3 does, and the rest of the CDR3 is filled in from the germline J gene. The V call is TRBV18, the J call TRBJ2-2; the match to TRBD1 covers 8 bases. V was clipped by 0 bases and J by 4 bases; unmatched bases: 4. The V gene's germline CDR1 is KGHSH and CDR2 LQKENI. This CDR3 contains 16 residues. CDR3 DNA, as far as it was read: TGTGCCAGCTCACCACCGGGACAGGAGGGCACCGGGGAG. Residues: CASSPPGQEGTGE. The complete CDR3 protein is CASSPPGQEGTGELFF.

Comment on this clone: Coverage ceases 3 residues before the CDR3 finishes, and the germline J gene fills in the end. V and J are TRBV5-1 and TRBJ2-3, with D tentatively TRBD1 (6 bases). CDR1 and CDR2 (germline): SGHRS, YFSETQ. V lost 0 bases and J 5 bases, leaving 16 bases between the germline ends. CDR3 length equals 16 residues. Partial CDR3 DNA: TGCGCCAGCAGCTTGGAGGGGGAAGGTCAAGTAGATACG. It yields the protein CASSLEGEGQVDT. The whole CDR3 region reads CASSLEGEGQVDTQYF.

On this clone itself: The read is 3 residues too short to cover the CDR3 end, so that end is filled in from the germline J gene. The V call is TRBV10-1, the J call TRBJ2-2; unclear D gene. The CDR3 is 13 amino acids. Germline V lookup: CDR1 WNHNN, CDR2 SYGVQD (reference sequence). V was shortened by 4 bases and J by 5 bases, with 8 bases between the two germline ends. CDR3: CASSVSRTGELFF. The sequenced CDR3 bases are TGCGCCAGCAGTGTATCTAGAACCGGGGAG.

Concerning this clone itself: With the read ending 3 residues before the CDR3 end, the germline J gene is used to fill in that end. J is TRBJ2-4 and V is TRBV28; 7 nucleotides line up with TRBD1. Germline assignment: CDR1 MDHEN and CDR2 SYDVKM. The CDR3 consists of 13 residues. V shed 8 bases and J 3 bases; nucleotides not matched to a gene: 4. The CDR3 sequence is CASSTGNKNIQYF. The covered CDR3 bases are TGTGCCAGCTCGACAGGGAACAAAAACATT.

With regard to this clone: The CDR3 end falls 3 residues outside the read, so it is completed with the germline J gene. The V gene is TRBV10-3, the J gene TRBJ2-2; the D is unclear. This CDR3 comprises 16 residues. The V and J ends lost 1 base and 2 bases respectively, with 11 bases between them. CDR1 is ENHRY, CDR2 SYGVKD, per germline. The sequenced part of the CDR3 DNA is TGTGCCATCAGTGAGTTAAGTCAGACAAACACCGGGGAG. Protein sequence: CAISELSQTNTGE. The full-length CDR3 reads as CAISELSQTNTGELFF.

In the case of this clone: The CDR3 extends 3 residues past the end of the read, so its final part is completed from the germline J gene. J is TRBJ1-5 and V is TRBV19; perhaps TRBD1 as D (5 bases). With 2 bases removed from V and 7 bases from J, the gap between germline ends came to 12 bases. Germline CDR1 LNHDA, CDR2 SQIVND (reference sequence). There are 14 residues in the CDR3. CDR3 DNA (partial): TGTGCCAGTAGTATACAGGGCCCCCAACAGCCC. Residues: CASSIQGPQQP. In full, the CDR3 reads CASSIQGPQQPQHF.

Concerning this clone itself: The read finishes 3 residues shy of the CDR3 end, and the germline J gene is used to complete it. The rearrangement joins TRBV5-1 to TRBJ1-2; 7 bases match TRBD1. Trimming took 4 bases from V and 0 from J; bases not matched to a gene: 3. In germline, CDR1 is SGHRS, CDR2 YFSETQ. The CDR3 contains 14 residues. The DNA read from the CDR3 is TGCGCCAGCAGCAGGGACAGTGCTAACTATGGC. Translation gives CASSRDSANYG. The entire CDR3 protein reads CASSRDSANYGYTF. Together with reference TRBV5-1 and TRBJ1-2, the CDR3 gives the full variable domain: KAGVTQTPRYLIKTRGQQVTLSCSPISGHRSVSWYQQTPGQGLQFLFEYFSETQRNKGNFPGRFSGRQFSNSRSEMNVSTLELGDSALYLCASSRDSANYGYTFGSGTRLTVV.

With regard to this clone: The read halts 3 residues ahead of the CDR3 end, with the missing end drawn from the germline J gene. The rearrangement joins TRBV6-2 or TRBV6-3 to TRBJ2-4; maybe TRBD2 (5 bases). The CDR3 length is 12 residues. Germline loops: CDR1 MNHEY, CDR2 SVGEGT. The CDR3 protein is CASSYGDEGQYF. The sequenced part of the CDR3 DNA is TGTGCCAGCAGTTACGGTGATGAGGGT.

A remark on this clone: The CDR3 end falls 3 residues outside the read, so it is completed with the germline J gene. The chain combines TRBV6-1 with TRBJ1-1; D is unresolved. Germline V CDR1 and CDR2: MNHNS, SASEGT. This CDR3 comprises 14 residues. The V end lost 1 base, the J end lost 5 bases, and 11 bases lay between the germline ends. The covered CDR3 bases are TGTGCCAGCAGTGAAGTAAAGGGCTGGACTGAA. Residues: CASSEVKGWTE. The entire CDR3 protein is CASSEVKGWTEAFF.

Concerning this clone: The missing CDR3 end, 3 residues past where the read stops, is filled in from the germline J gene. The chain couples TRBV5-1 to TRBJ2-3, with 9 nucleotides matching TRBD1. CDR3 length: 16 amino acids. Germline CDR1 and CDR2: SGHRS and YFSETQ. V trimming: 4 bases; J trimming: 4 bases; junction bases outside the gene matches: 10. This chain's CDR3 is CASSVSGTGTPDTQYF. The DNA read from the CDR3 is TGCGCCAGCAGCGTTTCCGGGACAGGGACCCCAGATACG.

A word on this clone: The read finishes 3 residues shy of the CDR3 end, and the germline J gene is used to complete it. The rearrangement joins TRBV11-3 to TRBJ1-6, with D perhaps matching TRBD1 (6 bases). CDR3 size: 15 residues. With 5 bases removed from V and 9 bases from J, the gap between germline ends came to 17 bases. Germline-derived CDR1 and CDR2 are SGHNT and YENEEA. Incomplete CDR3 DNA: TGTGCCAGCAGCCCCCGTGGGGGGGCGCGTTCACCC. This gives the protein CASSPRGGARSP. The entire CDR3 protein is CASSPRGGARSPLHF.

As for this clone: The observed sequence ends 3 residues before the CDR3 terminus, with the missing tail filled in from the germline J gene. The chain has TRBV19 and TRBJ1-4; tentatively, D is TRBD1 (5 bases). CDR1 is LNHDA and CDR2 is SQIVND in the germline V gene (reference sequence). The CDR3 runs to 15 residues. This chain's CDR3 is CASSISAGSDSPLFF. The CDR3 bases that were read are TGTGCCAGTAGTATATCGGCAGGGTCGGATTCACCA.

Note on this clone: The observed sequence ends 3 residues before the CDR3 terminus, with the missing tail filled in from the germline J gene. In the same sample, other DNA sequences code for this CDR3. The rearrangement joins TRBV19 to TRBJ2-7; 8 bases fit TRBD2. The V gene's germline CDR1 is LNHDA and CDR2 SQIVND (reference sequence). CDR3 size: 14 residues. J gave up 3 bases and V 3 bases, and 4 bases lay outside the gene matches. The CDR3 DNA, read in part, is TGTGCCAGTAGTATCGGTGCGGGGGGCTACGAG. Amino acids: CASSIGAGGYE. The full CDR3 sequence reads CASSIGAGGYEQYF.

The sequenced CDR3 bases are TGTGCCAGCAGTTCCAGTCTGGGACTCCCCCCCTCCTACGAG. Protein: CASSSSLGLPPSYE. Given in full, the CDR3 is CASSSSLGLPPSYEQYF. J is TRBJ2-7 and V is TRBV6-2 or TRBV6-3; D might be TRBD2 (6 bases). The read stops 3 residues short of the end of the CDR3; the missing end is completed from the germline J gene. V was clipped by 4 bases and J by 0 bases, with 19 bases between them. This CDR3 spans 17 amino acids. Germline assignment: CDR1 MNHEY and CDR2 SVGEGT.

As for this clone: Read data end 3 residues before the CDR3 end; the end is taken from the germline J gene. The V gene is TRBV2, the J gene TRBJ2-1; D is ambiguous. CDR1 and CDR2 (germline): SNHLY, FYNNEI. This CDR3 has 14 amino acids. V was cut by 2 bases and J by 1 base, with 6 bases left in between. The CDR3 region is CASSERRSYNEQFF. The CDR3 DNA, read in part, is TGTGCCAGCAGTGAACGGCGGTCCTACAATGAG.

Concerning this clone: The CDR3 end falls 3 residues outside the read, so it is completed with the germline J gene. V gene TRBV11-3 combines with J gene TRBJ1-2, with D unclear. The CDR3 spans 12 residues. CDR1 and CDR2 (germline): SGHNT, YENEEA. The sequenced part of the CDR3 DNA is TGTGCCAGCAGCTTCTCTGGGCACGGC. It yields the protein CASSFSGHG. The entire CDR3 reads CASSFSGHGYTF.

A word on this clone: The read terminates 3 residues ahead of where the CDR3 ends, so the germline J gene completes it. V and J are TRBV5-4 and TRBJ1-6, with 7 bases fitting TRBD1. This CDR3 has 14 amino acids. Unmatched junction bases numbered 3, after V lost 4 bases and J lost 5 bases. Germline V gene sequence: CDR1 SGHNT, CDR2 YYREEE (reference sequence). The CDR3 here is CASSRDSNNSPLHF. CDR3 DNA (partial): TGTGCCAGCAGCCGGGACAGTAATAATTCACCC.

About this clone: Read coverage stops 3 residues before the CDR3 terminus; the germline J gene supplies the remainder. The chain carries TRBV5-1 and TRBJ1-4, with D tentatively TRBD1 (6 bases). Germline CDR1 SGHRS, CDR2 YFSETQ. The CDR3 is made up of 14 amino acids. The CDR3 loop reads CASSLAGVVSPLFF. The covered CDR3 bases are TGCGCCAGCAGCTTGGCAGGGGTGGTCTCACCA.

A remark on this clone: The CDR3 end lies 3 residues beyond the end of the read and is filled in from the germline J gene. The chain carries TRBV5-1 and TRBJ2-4; 7 positions match TRBD1. The CDR3 length is 17 residues. CDR1 and CDR2 from the germline V gene are SGHRS and YFSETQ. V gave up 1 base and J gave up 3 bases; unmatched junction bases: 10. CDR3 bases read: TGCGCCAGCAGCTTGTTATGGCAGGGGGTGGACAAAAACATT. It is translated as CASSLLWQGVDKNI. The whole CDR3 is CASSLLWQGVDKNIQYF.

Concerning this clone itself: With the read ending 3 residues before the CDR3 end, the germline J gene is used to fill in that end. This chain joins TRBV6-1 and TRBJ2-1, with 8 nucleotides matching TRBD2. CDR1 and CDR2 from the germline V gene are MNHNS and SASEGT. The CDR3 has 15 amino acids. With 3 bases clipped from V and 4 bases from J, the junction kept 5 bases outside the gene matches. CDR3 DNA, as far as it was read: TGTGCCAGCAGTGAGGGGCTAGCGGGTTACAATGAG. Its protein is CASSEGLAGYNE. The full-length CDR3 reads as CASSEGLAGYNEQFF.

A remark on this clone: The read halts 3 residues ahead of the CDR3 end, with the missing end drawn from the germline J gene. This chain uses TRBV12-5 with TRBJ2-3, with TRBD2 matching 7 bases. Germline assignment: CDR1 LGHNT and CDR2 FRNRAP. After removal of 1 base from V and 1 base from J, the junction contained 5 bases not matched to a gene. The CDR3 length is 16 residues. The part of the CDR3 DNA that was read is TGTGCTAGTGGTTTGGGCGCGCTAGCGGGCACAGATACG. Translation gives CASGLGALAGTDT. The whole CDR3 sequence is CASGLGALAGTDTQYF. The full variable domain, rest sourced from reference TRBV12-5 and TRBJ2-3, is DARVTQTPRHKVTEMGQEVTMRCQPILGHNTVFWYRQTMMQGLELLAYFRNRAPLDDSGMPKDRFSAEMPDATLATLKIQPSEPRDSAVYFCASGLGALAGTDTQYFGPGTRLTVL.

Comment on this clone: The read falls 3 residues short of the CDR3 end, and the missing part is taken from the germline J gene. V gene TRBV7-3 combines with J gene TRBJ2-3; no clear D gene. This CDR3 has 12 amino acids. V was trimmed by 4 bases and J by 4 bases, leaving 6 bases between them. Germline CDR1 is SGHTA and CDR2 is FQGTGA. Incomplete CDR3 DNA: TGTGCCAGCAGCTCTACTCCAGATACG. Translation: CASSSTPDT. The CDR3, in full, reads CASSSTPDTQYF.

On this clone itself: The CDR3 end is not reached by the read, which stops 3 residues before it; the germline J gene fills it in. The V gene is TRBV7-7, the J gene TRBJ2-2, with TRBD1 as a possible D gene (6 bases). CDR1 SSHAT and CDR2 FNYEAQ come from the germline V gene (reference sequence). The V end was cut by 4 bases, the J end by 3 bases, with 12 bases between. The CDR3 loop spans 15 amino acids. Incomplete CDR3 DNA: TGTGCCAGCAGCTCGGGACGGACAGACACCGGGGAG. It encodes CASSSGRTDTGE. In full, the CDR3 reads CASSSGRTDTGELFF.

Regarding this clone: The CDR3 is cut off 3 residues early in the read; its end comes from the germline J gene. The chain links TRBV5-4 to TRBJ1-4; TRBD1 is a possible D gene (5 bases). V was trimmed by 2 bases and J by 5 bases, leaving 10 bases between them. Looked up from germline, CDR1 is SGHNT and CDR2 is YYREEE (reference sequence). The CDR3 consists of 14 residues. CDR3 region: CASSFGGENEKLFF. CDR3 bases read: TGTGCCAGCAGCTTTGGGGGGGAAAATGAAAAA.

Worth noting for this clone: The CDR3 goes on 3 residues after the read ends, and that part is filled in from the germline J gene. The chain has TRBV19 and TRBJ1-2; D may be TRBD1 (5 bases). Germline-derived CDR1 and CDR2 are LNHDA and SQIVND (reference sequence). The CDR3 is 14 amino acids. The CDR3 DNA, read in part, is TGTGCCAGTAGTATAGAAGACGGCGGGGGGGGC. Translating gives CASSIEDGGGG. In full, the CDR3 reads CASSIEDGGGGYTF. The full variable domain, in which reference TRBV19 and TRBJ1-2 provide the parts outside the CDR3, is DGGITQSPKYLFRKEGQNVTLSCEQNLNHDAMYWYRQDPGQGLRLIYYSQIVNDFQKGDIAEGYSVSREKKESFPLTVTSAQKNPTAFYLCASSIEDGGGGYTFGSGTRLTVV.